The T cell receptor (beta chain) described here comes from a study of beta chain features in type 1 diabetes. This clone was seen a few times. The antigen is undetermined. The sequenced template was cDNA made from the entire isolated RNA. TCRdb's table, derived via immunoSEQ multiplex PCR, lists solely in-frame clones and lacks some. The sample consists of nearly 350,000 clones, roughly 8.8% of them appearing once. V dropped 0 bases and J dropped 6 bases, with 2 bases sitting between them. CDR1 and CDR2 from the germline V gene are SGHVS and FQNEAQ. The CDR3 extends over 12 amino acids. The study's findings and limits: Shorter TCRB CDR3s, moderately but significantly so, marked every one of the four CD4+ subsets in Type 1 diabetes patients.

Sequencing was performed on central memory CD4+ T cells from blood. The TCR comes from a young man with type 1 diabetes. V and J are TRBV7-8 and TRBJ2-2, with D unclear. Here the CDR3 DNA reads TGTGCCAGCAGCTTAGCCGCCGGGGAGCTGTTTTTT. Its translation is CASSLAAGELFF.